This entry concerns a single T cell receptor beta chain. The authors reverse transcribed 0.5 to 1 ug RNA with random hexamers. Each CDR3 protein gets one entry after TCRdb re-called the immunoSEQ multiplex PCR reads with MiXCR. The sample carries under 200,000 distinct CDR3 sequences, 93% recorded once. The data originate from a study of CD8 T cells in Susac syndrome. Sequencing of TCR beta drew on CD8+ and CD4+ T cells from blood. TEMRA cells were enriched by FACS, and CD4+ and CD8+ T cells were negatively isolated. Sequencing was performed on CD4+ T cells from PBMCs. This TCR derives from a human donor in good health.

CDR3 in amino acids: CSVDQGGTEAFF. CDR3 bases: TGCAGCGTTGACCAGGGAGGGACTGAAGCTTTCTTT. The chain recombines TRBV29-1 with TRBJ1-1; tentative D call: TRBD1 (5 bases). CDR1 is SQVTM and CDR2 is ANQGSEA in the germline V gene. The V end was cut by 3 bases, the J end by 5 bases, with 10 bases between. The CDR3 sequence is 12 residues long.